This is a list of T cell receptor beta chains from one sample in a study of T cell responses to AZD1222 COVID-19 vaccine. Sequencing used immunoSEQ multiplex PCR; TCRdb keeps in-frame clones, though not all of them. The sample carries some 100,000 clones, 80% to 90% recorded once. The specimen was peripheral blood, collected 28 days after the second AZD1222 dose. Receptor source: an adult who received the AZD1222 COVID-19 vaccine. Each CDR3 is given with its conserved first and last residue. D genes are given only for firm matches. Size values are once, few and many counts, or a class for expanded clones, and some rows have none.

j_call | v_call | clone_size | d_call | cdr3_nt | cdr3_aa
TRBJ1-1 | TRBV7-9 | - | TRBD1 | TGTGCCAGCAGCTCACAGGGGGGGACTGAAGCTTTCTTT | CASSSQGGTEAFF
TRBJ2-7 | TRBV6-5 | - | - | TGTGCCAGCAGCCTCCGGGACACGACTTACGAGCAGTACTTC | CASSLRDTTYEQYF
TRBJ1-5 | TRBV6-2/TRBV6-3 | - | - | TGTGCCAGCAGTTACGAGTTAGATCAGCCCCAGCATTTT | CASSYELDQPQHF
TRBJ1-5 | TRBV10-3 | - | - | TGTGCCATCAGCCCGGACGGGGGCAATCAGCCCCAGCATTTT | CAISPDGGNQPQHF
TRBJ1-6 | TRBV7-2 | - | - | TGTGCCAGCAGCTCTACCGGGACGGCAAATTCACCCCTCCACTTT | CASSSTGTANSPLHF
TRBJ1-2 | TRBV6-5 | - | - | TGTGCCAGCAGTTACTCGCCGGCATCGATGTGGTATGGCTACACCTTC | CASSYSPASMWYGYTF
TRBJ2-4 | TRBV6-4 | - | - | TGTGCCAGCGACAGGGCCAAAAACATTCAGTACTTC | CASDRAKNIQYF
TRBJ1-6 | TRBV2 | - | - | TGTGCCAGCAGTGAAAGAGGGGGGACGACACCCCTCCACTTT | CASSERGGTTPLHF
TRBJ1-1 | TRBV7-3 | - | - | TGTGCCAGCAGCGGGAAAGGGAGGACTGAAGCTTTCTTT | CASSGKGRTEAFF
TRBJ1-2 | TRBV29-1 | - | - | TGCAGCGTTGAATCGGGCAGAAGTGGCTACACCTTC | CSVESGRSGYTF
TRBJ2-7 | TRBV24-1 | - | TRBD1 | TGTGCCACCAGTGACCCGGACAGGGGATACGAGCAGTACTTC | CATSDPDRGYEQYF
TRBJ2-5 | TRBV6-2/TRBV6-3 | - | TRBD2 | TGTGCCAGCAGTTTTAGCGGGAGTAGGGAGACCCAGTACTTC | CASSFSGSRETQYF
TRBJ2-5 | TRBV12-5 | - | TRBD2 | TGTGCTAGTGGTTCCCGTAGCGGGGCGGAAGAGACCCAGTACTTC | CASGSRSGAEETQYF
TRBJ2-3 | TRBV27 | - | - | TGTGCCAGCAGCAGAGACTATAGCACAGATACGCAGTATTTT | CASSRDYSTDTQYF
TRBJ2-3 | TRBV7-6 | - | TRBD2 | TGTGCCAGCAGCTTAAATCGACTAGCGTCAGATACGCAGTATTTT | CASSLNRLASDTQYF
TRBJ2-7 | TRBV28 | - | TRBD2 | TGTGCCAGCAGTTTAACCGGCCTAGCGGATTACGAGCAGTACTTC | CASSLTGLADYEQYF
TRBJ1-1 | TRBV6-5 | - | - | TGTGCCAGCCTATTGACAGTTTCCACTGAAGCTTTCTTT | CASLLTVSTEAFF
TRBJ2-5 | TRBV15 | once | TRBD2 | TGTGCCACCAGCACCGGGGGGGCGGAGACCCAGTACTTC | CATSTGGAETQYF
TRBJ1-2 | TRBV7-8 | - | - | TGTGCCAGCAGCACGGACATTACCTATGGCTACACCTTC | CASSTDITYGYTF
TRBJ1-1 | TRBV7-3 | - | - | TGTGCCAGCGCCAGGGGAGGGAACACTGAAGCTTTCTTT | CASARGGNTEAFF
TRBJ1-1 | TRBV7-9 | - | TRBD1 | TGTGCCAGCAGCTTCCTGGACAGGGGCACTGAAGCTTTCTTT | CASSFLDRGTEAFF
TRBJ1-2 | TRBV18 | - | - | TGTGCCAGCTCACCGGGCAGTAACTATGGCTACACCTTC | CASSPGSNYGYTF
TRBJ1-1 | TRBV19 | - | - | TGTGCCACCGGTTTGGGGGGGATGAACACTGAAGCTTTCTTT | CATGLGGMNTEAFF
TRBJ2-7 | TRBV6-5 | - | TRBD2 | TGTGCCAGCGGGAGGGGCTCCTACGAGCAGTACTTC | CASGRGSYEQYF
TRBJ2-1 | TRBV5-4 | - | - | TGTGCCAGCAGCTTGGGGGAAAGCTCCTACAATGAGCAGTTCTTC | CASSLGESSYNEQFF
TRBJ2-3 | TRBV19 | - | - | TGTGCCAGTACAAACACCGGGACCGGCACAGATACGCAGTATTTT | CASTNTGTGTDTQYF
TRBJ1-6 | TRBV19 | - | - | TGTGCCAGTAGTAGGGGCGCTTGGAATAATTCACCCCTCCACTTT | CASSRGAWNNSPLHF
TRBJ1-3 | TRBV3-1/TRBV3-2 | once | - | TGTGCCAGCAGCCAAACACGGGGAAACACCATATATTTT | CASSQTRGNTIYF
TRBJ1-2 | TRBV7-8 | - | TRBD1 | TGTGCCAGCAGCCCAAAAGGTCGACAGGGGGATGGCTATGGCTACACCTTC | CASSPKGRQGDGYGYTF
TRBJ1-2 | TRBV20-1 | few | - | TGCAGTGCTAGAAGGCTCTGGGGGCACACCTTC | CSARRLWGHTF
TRBJ2-7 | TRBV5-5 | once | - | TGTGCCAGCAGCTTGCACAGGGAAGTAACCTACGAGCAGTACTTC | CASSLHREVTYEQYF
TRBJ1-3 | TRBV27 | - | - | TGTGCCAGCAGCCCAGACCGATTCTCTGGAAACACCATATATTTT | CASSPDRFSGNTIYF
TRBJ2-3 | TRBV7-2 | - | TRBD2 | TGTGCCAGCAGCTTAAAGACTAGCGGGACCGCGGCCGCTGATACGCAGTATTTT | CASSLKTSGTAAADTQYF
TRBJ2-1 | TRBV4-3 | - | TRBD1 | TGCGCCAGCAGCCAAGAAGGACAGGGCTCCTACAATGAGCAGTTCTTC | CASSQEGQGSYNEQFF
TRBJ2-7 | TRBV24-1 | - | - | TGTGCCACCGGCGACAGAGGGGAGCAGTACTTC | CATGDRGEQYF
TRBJ1-3 | TRBV2 | - | - | TGTGCCAGCAGTGGGAGAGCGTCTAGGGCTGGAAACACCATATATTTT | CASSGRASRAGNTIYF
TRBJ2-2 | TRBV12-5 | - | - | TGTGCTAGTGGCCTTCCGGGCGGGGAGCTGTTTTTT | CASGLPGGELFF
TRBJ2-1 | TRBV3-1/TRBV3-2 | - | - | TGTGCCAGCAGCCAAGAAAGGCGGGGGCCGGTTTACAATGAGCAGTTCTTC | CASSQERRGPVYNEQFF
TRBJ1-1 | TRBV19 | - | - | TGTGCCAGTGGCGGGGGGGTTGAAGCTTTCTTT | CASGGGVEAFF
TRBJ1-2 | TRBV9 | - | - | TGTGCCAGCAGCGGTCACCCTACAGTTAACGATGGCTACACCTTC | CASSGHPTVNDGYTF
TRBJ1-2 | TRBV9 | - | - | TGTGCCAGCAGCGGACGGGGATCCTGGGGAGGCTACACCTTC | CASSGRGSWGGYTF
TRBJ1-5 | TRBV13 | - | - | TGTGCCAGCAGCTTACGGGACTCCCCTCAGCCCCAGCATTTT | CASSLRDSPQPQHF
TRBJ2-1 | TRBV4-3 | - | TRBD1 | TGCGCCAGCAGCCATCAAGACAGGGGTCTTGAGCAGTTCTTC | CASSHQDRGLEQFF
TRBJ1-5 | TRBV21-1 | - | - | TGTGCCAGCAGCAAAGAAGACAGGGCCAATCAGCCCCAGCATTTT | CASSKEDRANQPQHF
TRBJ2-3 | TRBV6-2/TRBV6-3 | few | - | TGTGCCAGCAGTTACTCCCCCCCCGGGAGAGGCACAGATACGCAGTATTTT | CASSYSPPGRGTDTQYF
TRBJ2-3 | TRBV5-4 | - | TRBD2 | TGTGCCAGCAGCGGAAAGACTAGCGGGAGGGGGGTAGATACGCAGTATTTT | CASSGKTSGRGVDTQYF
TRBJ1-1 | TRBV27 | - | TRBD1 | TGTGCCAGCAGCCTAGGACAGGGAAGAGGGAGCACTGAAGCTTTCTTT | CASSLGQGRGSTEAFF
TRBJ2-3 | TRBV6-5 | few | - | TGTGCCAGCACCAGGAGGGGCACGAATACGCAGTATTTT | CASTRRGTNTQYF
TRBJ2-7 | TRBV10-3 | - | TRBD2 | TGTGCCACCCTTACCTCCGGGACTAGCGGGTCCGAGCAGTACTTC | CATLTSGTSGSEQYF
TRBJ2-1 | TRBV4-1 | - | TRBD2 | TGCGCCAGCAGCCCACCGCTAGCGGGGTACAATGAGCAGTTCTTC | CASSPPLAGYNEQFF
TRBJ1-1 | TRBV2 | - | - | TGTGCCAGCAGTGAAACGGGGCGGAACACTGAAGCTTTCTTT | CASSETGRNTEAFF
TRBJ2-7 | TRBV28 | once | - | TGTGCCACTCAGGGATGGTACGAGCAGTACTTC | CATQGWYEQYF
TRBJ1-1 | TRBV7-9 | once | TRBD1 | TGTGCCAGCACCCCCACGGGACAGAGGAGCACTGAAGCTTTCTTT | CASTPTGQRSTEAFF
TRBJ1-3 | TRBV18 | once | - | TGTGCCAGCTCAACCCAACAGGGAACTGGAAACACCATATATTTT | CASSTQQGTGNTIYF